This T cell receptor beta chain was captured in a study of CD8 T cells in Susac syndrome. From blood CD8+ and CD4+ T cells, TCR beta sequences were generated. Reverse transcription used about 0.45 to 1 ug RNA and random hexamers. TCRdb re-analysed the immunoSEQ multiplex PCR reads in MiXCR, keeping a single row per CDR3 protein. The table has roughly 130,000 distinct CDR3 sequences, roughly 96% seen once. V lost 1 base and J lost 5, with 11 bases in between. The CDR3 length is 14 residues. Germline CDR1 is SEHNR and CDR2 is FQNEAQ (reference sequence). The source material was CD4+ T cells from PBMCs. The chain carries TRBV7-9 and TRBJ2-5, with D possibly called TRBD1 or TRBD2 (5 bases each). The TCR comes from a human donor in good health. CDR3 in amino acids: CASSLVGTRETQYF. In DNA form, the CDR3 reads TGTGCCAGCAGCTTAGTCGGGACCCGGGAGACCCAGTACTTC.